This T cell receptor (beta chain) was sequenced for a study of shared clonotypes between healthy human individuals. Overall study: Per-donor plates numbered three CD4 naive, three CD4 memory, two CD8 naive and one CD8 memory.

On this clone: Other DNA sequences in the sample encode the same CDR3.

V was shortened by 3 bases and J by 1 base, with 9 bases between the two germline ends. Germline lookup yields CDR1 KGHSH and CDR2 LQKENI. This CDR3 is 14 amino acids long. Only Caucasian adults living in Nashville, Tennessee served as donors. From CD4+ cells came CD45RA+ naive and CD45RA-negative memory subsets. In the original workflow: For the immunoSEQ data, sequences were junction-only without quality scores, so filtering differed. Repertoires were generated with immunoSEQ multiplex PCR, while TCRdb's copy carries only in-frame clones and drops some. For V, J and clone size, that table is used; D and trimming come from the DNA. The table shows 2 million to 2.5 million clones, with more than 80% occurring only once.

Sequences were obtained from naive CD4+ T cells from PBMCs. Subset: CD45RA+ positively selected. The genes are TRBV18 and TRBJ2-5; TRBD2 is a possible D gene (5 bases). The sequence was collected from a man between 18 and 29 years old in good health. Some clones in this sample may be carry-over from other donors' samples. CDR3 DNA sequence: TGTGCCAGCTCACCGCCGGGATCCCAAGAGACCCAGTACTTC. Translating it yields CASSPPGSQETQYF.